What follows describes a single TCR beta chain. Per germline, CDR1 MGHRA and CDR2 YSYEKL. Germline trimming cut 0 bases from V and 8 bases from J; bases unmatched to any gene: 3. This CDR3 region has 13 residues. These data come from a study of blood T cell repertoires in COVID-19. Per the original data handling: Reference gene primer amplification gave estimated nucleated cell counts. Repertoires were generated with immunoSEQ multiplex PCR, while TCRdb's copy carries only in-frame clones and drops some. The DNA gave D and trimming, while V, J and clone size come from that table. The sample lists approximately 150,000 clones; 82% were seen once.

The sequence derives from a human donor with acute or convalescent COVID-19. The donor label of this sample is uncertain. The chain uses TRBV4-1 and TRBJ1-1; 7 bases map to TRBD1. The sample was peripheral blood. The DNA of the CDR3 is TGCGCCAGCAGCCAAGATGGACAGGTGGAAGCTTTCTTT. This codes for CASSQDGQVEAFF.